The T cell receptor (beta chain) under discussion was sequenced for a study of monozygotic twins with inflammatory bowel disease. From the 5' RACE reads, TCRdb lists one entry per CDR3 protein and no DNA. The sample table sets out some 100,000 distinct CDR3 sequences. The length of the CDR3 is 16 residues. The V gene's germline CDR1 is SEHNR and CDR2 FQNEAQ (reference sequence). This receptor was identified in a human donor with ulcerative colitis or Crohn's disease, or a healthy co-twin of an affected twin (not recorded which). Sequenced: blood. The chain combines TRBV7-9 with TRBJ2-7. CDR3 loop: CASGLYSFHSSYEQYF.